These 5 T cell receptor beta chains were all obtained from the same sample, sequenced in a study of cytomegalovirus exposure and HLA in healthy donors. The PCR made use of 60 Vbeta and 13 Jbeta primers. Measured with immunoSEQ multiplex PCR; TCRdb has only the in-frame clones, and not every one. In the table there are about 120,000 clones, 80% of which are singletons. The specimen sequenced was PBMCs. The receptor set was obtained from a man aged 50 or older in good health and CMV-seronegative.

This chain uses TRBV7-2 with TRBJ2-5; possible D gene TRBD2, 6 bases. The CDR3 is 15 amino acids. Germline values: CDR1 SGHTA, CDR2 FQGNSA. The V and J ends lost 1 base and 2 bases respectively, with 11 bases between them. For the CDR3, the DNA is TGTGCCAGCAGCTTAGATCTGGGACTTCAAGAGACCCAGTACTTC. Amino acid sequence: CASSLDLGLQETQYF.

This clone was detected only a few times. The chain carries TRBV6-5 and TRBJ2-3; D not certain. Deletions cut 7 bases from V and 2 bases from J, with 4 bases between. This CDR3 spans 11 amino acids. Germline CDR1 and CDR2: MNHEY and SVGAGI. CDR3 coding DNA: TGTGCCAGCACCTCCACAGATACGCAGTATTTT. Amino acid sequence: CASTSTDTQYF.

This chain connects TRBV7-2 to TRBJ2-3, with 10 bases identical to TRBD1. This CDR3 comprises 16 residues. CDR1 is SGHTA and CDR2 is FQGNSA in the germline V gene. V was clipped by 4 bases and J by 4 bases; unmatched bases: 8. CDR3 sequence reads: CASSSAGTGVADTQYF. CDR3 DNA: TGTGCCAGCAGCTCGGCAGGGACAGGGGTGGCAGATACGCAGTATTTT.

A few counts support this clone. The rearrangement links TRBV28 to TRBJ1-1; D is uncertain. In germline, CDR1 is MDHEN, CDR2 SYDVKM. Trimming removed 3 bases from V and 1 base from J, with 9 bases in between. CDR3 length equals 14 residues. DNA for the CDR3: TGTGCCAGCAGTTTGATCGGAGGGAACACTGAAGCTTTCTTT. Protein sequence: CASSLIGGNTEAFF.

The genes are TRBV9 and TRBJ2-1; 7 bases agree with TRBD1. Germline V gives CDR1 SGDLS, CDR2 YYNGEE. The CDR3 covers 14 residues. Trimming at V came to 6 bases and at J to 9 bases, leaving 12 bases not matched to a gene. CDR3 sequence (DNA): TGTGCCAGCACCGTCGGGGCAGGGGGTGGTGAGCAGTTCTTC. Protein sequence: CASTVGAGGGEQFF.